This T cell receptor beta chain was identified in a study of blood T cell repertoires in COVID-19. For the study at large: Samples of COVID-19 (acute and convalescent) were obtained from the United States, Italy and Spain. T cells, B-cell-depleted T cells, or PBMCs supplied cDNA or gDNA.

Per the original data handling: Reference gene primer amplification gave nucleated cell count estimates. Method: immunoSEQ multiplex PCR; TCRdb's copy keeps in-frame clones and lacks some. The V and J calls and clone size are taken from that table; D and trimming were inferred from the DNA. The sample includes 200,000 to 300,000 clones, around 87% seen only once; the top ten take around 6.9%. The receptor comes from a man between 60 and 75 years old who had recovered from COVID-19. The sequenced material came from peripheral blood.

The CDR3 loop is CAFGINEKLFF. The CDR3 DNA follows: TGTGCCTTCGGGATTAATGAAAAACTGTTTTTT. V and J are TRBV30 and TRBJ1-4, with unresolved D. This CDR3 contains 11 residues. The V gene's germline CDR1 is GTSNPN and CDR2 SVGIG (reference sequence). V lost 7 bases to trimming and J lost 4 bases, with 7 bases between them.